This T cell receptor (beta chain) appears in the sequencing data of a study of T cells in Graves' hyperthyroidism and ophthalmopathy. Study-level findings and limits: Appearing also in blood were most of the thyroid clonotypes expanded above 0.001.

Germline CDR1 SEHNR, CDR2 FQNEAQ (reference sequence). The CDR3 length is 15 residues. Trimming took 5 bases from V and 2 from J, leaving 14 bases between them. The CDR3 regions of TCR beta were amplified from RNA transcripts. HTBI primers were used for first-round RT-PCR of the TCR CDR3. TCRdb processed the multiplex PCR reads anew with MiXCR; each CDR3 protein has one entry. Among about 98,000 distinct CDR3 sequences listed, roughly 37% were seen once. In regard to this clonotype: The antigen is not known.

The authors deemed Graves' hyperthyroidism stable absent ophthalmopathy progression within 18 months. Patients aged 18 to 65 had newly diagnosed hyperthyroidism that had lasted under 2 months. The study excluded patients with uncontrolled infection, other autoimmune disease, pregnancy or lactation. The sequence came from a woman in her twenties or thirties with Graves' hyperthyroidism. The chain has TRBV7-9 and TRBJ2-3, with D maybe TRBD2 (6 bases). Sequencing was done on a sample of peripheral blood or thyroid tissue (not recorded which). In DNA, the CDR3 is TGTGCCAGCAGCCCCCAATGGGGGGACACAGATACGCAGTATTTT. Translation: CASSPQWGDTDTQYF.